The entry below gives a single T cell receptor beta chain sequence along with its context. Antigen specificity is unknown. The sample comes from a study of cytomegalovirus exposure and HLA in healthy donors. The study, taken as a whole, reports: Analyses of presence and absence presupposed an approximately uniform sequencing depth across donors. In a later analysis, V- and J-gene trimming of beta chains associated with a DCLRE1C missense variant, replicated independently.

The CDR3 runs to 15 residues. V shed 5 bases, J shed 3 bases, and the junction held 7 bases outside the gene matches. In germline, CDR1 is SGHRS, CDR2 YFSETQ. Both 60 Vbeta primers and 13 Jbeta primers went into the PCR. TCRdb's table, derived via immunoSEQ multiplex PCR, lists solely in-frame clones and lacks some. The profile shows about 200,000 clones, approximately 79% of them singletons. The TCR sequence derives from a man aged 45-65 years in good health and CMV-seronegative. Material for sequencing was PBMCs. The genes are TRBV5-1 and TRBJ1-4, with 7 bases lining up with TRBD1. CDR3 residues: CASRTDRAANEKLFF. As DNA, the CDR3 is TGCGCCAGCAGAACTGACAGGGCGGCTAATGAAAAACTGTTTTTT.